The 5 T cell receptor beta chains below come from one sample, sequenced in a study of CD8 T cells in Susac syndrome. Random hexamers primed reverse transcription of about 0.45 to 1 ug RNA. Using its own MiXCR run on the immunoSEQ multiplex PCR reads, TCRdb lists one record per CDR3 protein. The table has 180,000 or so distinct CDR3 sequences, approximately 95% seen once; the top ten hold approximately 0.1%. Sample: CD4+ T cells from PBMCs. These receptors were obtained from a human donor in good health.

The chain uses TRBV2 and TRBJ2-1, with TRBD2 matching over 7 bases. The J segment lost 4 bases and the V segment lost 6 bases, leaving 6 bases of the junction unmatched. Germline V gene sequence: CDR1 SNHLY, CDR2 FYNNEI. The length of the CDR3 is 14 residues. The CDR3 protein is CASSSLAVYNEQFF. The CDR3 DNA sequence: TGTGCCAGCAGCTCTCTAGCGGTTTACAATGAGCAGTTCTTC.

V gene TRBV5-1 combines with J gene TRBJ2-5; D gene ambiguous. The CDR3 contains 13 residues. Between the trimmed V and J ends, which lost 2 bases and 6 bases, there was a span of 11 bases. CDR1 and CDR2 (germline): SGHRS, YFSETQ. The CDR3 sequence is CASSLGRGKTQYF. The CDR3 DNA reads as TGCGCCAGCAGCTTAGGACGAGGCAAGACCCAGTACTTC.

The genes are TRBV14 and TRBJ2-3, with no clear D. V was trimmed by 1 base and J by 0 bases, leaving 8 bases between them. The length of the CDR3 is 15 residues. Per germline, CDR1 SGHDN and CDR2 FVKESK. The CDR3 DNA reads TGTGCCAGCAGCCAAGCTTCCGGGAGCACAGATACGCAGTATTTT. Translating gives CASSQASGSTDTQYF.

A few counts support this clonotype. The chain carries TRBV19 and TRBJ2-1; TRBD1 might be the D (5 bases). The CDR3 covers 12 residues. The germline CDR1 and CDR2 sequences are LNHDA and SQIVND (reference sequence). The V end lost 5 bases, the J end lost 9 bases, and 11 bases lay between the germline ends. The CDR3 reads CASSLRVGEQFF. The CDR3 region has the DNA TGTGCCAGTAGTCTCAGGGTGGGTGAGCAGTTCTTC.

V and J are TRBV3-1 and TRBJ1-2, with no clear D. There are 17 residues in the CDR3. The V gene lost 1 base and the J gene lost 4 bases, with 19 bases spanning the gap. Germline V gene data show CDR1 as LGHDT and CDR2 as YNNKEL (reference sequence). CDR3 protein: CASSQVRNLLGGYGYTF. The CDR3 DNA is TGTGCCAGCAGCCAAGTACGCAACCTCCTAGGCGGCTATGGCTACACCTTC.